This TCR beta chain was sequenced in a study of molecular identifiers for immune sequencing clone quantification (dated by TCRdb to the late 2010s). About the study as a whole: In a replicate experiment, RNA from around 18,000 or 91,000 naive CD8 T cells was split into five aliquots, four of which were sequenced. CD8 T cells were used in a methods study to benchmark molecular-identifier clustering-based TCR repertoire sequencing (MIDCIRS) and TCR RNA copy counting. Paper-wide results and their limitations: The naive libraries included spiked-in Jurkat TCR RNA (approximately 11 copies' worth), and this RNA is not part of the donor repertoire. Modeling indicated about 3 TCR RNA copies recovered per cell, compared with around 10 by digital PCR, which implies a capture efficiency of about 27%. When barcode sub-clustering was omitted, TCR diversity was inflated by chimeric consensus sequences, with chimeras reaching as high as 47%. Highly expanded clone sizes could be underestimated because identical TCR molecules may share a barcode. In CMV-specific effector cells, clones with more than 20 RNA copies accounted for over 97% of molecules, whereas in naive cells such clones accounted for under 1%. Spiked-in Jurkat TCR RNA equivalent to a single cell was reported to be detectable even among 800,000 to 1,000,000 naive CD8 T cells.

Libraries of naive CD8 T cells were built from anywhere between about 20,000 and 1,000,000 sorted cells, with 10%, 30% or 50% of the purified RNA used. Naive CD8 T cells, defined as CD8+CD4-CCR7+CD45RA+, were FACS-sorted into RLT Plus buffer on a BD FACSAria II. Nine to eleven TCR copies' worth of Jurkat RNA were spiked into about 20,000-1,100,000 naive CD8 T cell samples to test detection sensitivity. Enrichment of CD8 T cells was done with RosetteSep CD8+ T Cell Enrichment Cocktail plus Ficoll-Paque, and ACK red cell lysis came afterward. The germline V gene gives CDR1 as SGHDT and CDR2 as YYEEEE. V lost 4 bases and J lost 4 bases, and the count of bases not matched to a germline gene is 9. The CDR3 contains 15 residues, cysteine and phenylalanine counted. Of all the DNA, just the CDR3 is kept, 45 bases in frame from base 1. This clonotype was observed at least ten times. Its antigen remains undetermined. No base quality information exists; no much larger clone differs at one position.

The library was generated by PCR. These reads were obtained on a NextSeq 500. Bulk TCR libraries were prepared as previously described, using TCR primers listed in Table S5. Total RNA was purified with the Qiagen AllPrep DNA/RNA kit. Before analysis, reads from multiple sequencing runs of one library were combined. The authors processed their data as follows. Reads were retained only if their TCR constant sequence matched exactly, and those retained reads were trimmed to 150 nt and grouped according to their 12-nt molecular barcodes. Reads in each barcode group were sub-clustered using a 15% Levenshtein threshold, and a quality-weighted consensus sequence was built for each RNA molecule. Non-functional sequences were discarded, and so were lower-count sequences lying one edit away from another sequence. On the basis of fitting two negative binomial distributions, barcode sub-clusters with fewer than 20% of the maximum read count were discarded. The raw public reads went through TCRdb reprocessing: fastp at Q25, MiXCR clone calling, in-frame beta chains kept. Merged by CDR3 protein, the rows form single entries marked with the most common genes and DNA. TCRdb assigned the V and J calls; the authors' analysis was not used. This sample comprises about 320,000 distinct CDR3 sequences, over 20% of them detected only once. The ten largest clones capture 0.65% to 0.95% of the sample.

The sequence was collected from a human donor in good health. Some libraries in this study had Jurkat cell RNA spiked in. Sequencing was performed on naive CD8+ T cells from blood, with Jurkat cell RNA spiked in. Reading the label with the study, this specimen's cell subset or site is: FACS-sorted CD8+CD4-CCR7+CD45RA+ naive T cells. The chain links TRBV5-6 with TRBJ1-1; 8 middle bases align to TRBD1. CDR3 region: CASSPERQGATEAFF. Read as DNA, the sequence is TGTGCCAGCAGCCCTGAACGGCAGGGGGCCACTGAAGCTTTCTTT.